The next 31 T cell receptor beta chains were all read from a single sample in a study of blood T cell repertoires in COVID-19. Sequenced by immunoSEQ multiplex PCR; TCRdb stores in-frame clones only, minus some. The repertoire holds just over 350,000 clones, with 75% to 90% as singletons. Sequencing input: peripheral blood. These receptors all stem from a woman between 55 and 75 years old with COVID-19, enrolled during active disease.

Concerning this clone: The CDR3 ends on some other residue instead of the conserved phenylalanine or tryptophan, so this is likely a read error. Because the CDR3's place on the DNA is in doubt, the DNA is left out and the CDR3 is given as listed by TCRdb. The chain recombines TRBV25-1 with TRBJ1-1; TRBD1, the table's D call, lacks a check against the DNA. The CDR3 has 13 amino acids, counting both end residues. Germline values: CDR1 MGHDK, CDR2 SYGVNS. CDR3 protein: CASNPLRDRELGG.

The chain links TRBV30 to TRBJ1-1, with 8 bases fitting TRBD1. This CDR3 is built from 16 residues. Germline V gene sequence: CDR1 GTSNPN, CDR2 SVGIG (reference sequence). V was clipped by 3 bases and J by 4 bases; unmatched bases: 13. The CDR3 loop is CAWSRRAGQGGTEAFF. CDR3 coding DNA: TGTGCCTGGAGCCGGCGGGCTGGACAGGGCGGCACTGAAGCTTTCTTT.

The chain uses TRBV4-3 and TRBJ1-4; D remains ambiguous. V lost 6 bases to trimming and J lost 8 bases, with 10 bases between them. This CDR3 spans 12 amino acids. The germline V gene encodes CDR1 LGHNA and CDR2 YSLEER. CDR3 residues: CASSRTGEKLFF. The CDR3, as DNA: TGCGCCAGCAGTCGCACGGGAGAAAAACTGTTTTTT.

V gene TRBV5-1 combines with J gene TRBJ2-5; 13 nucleotides line up with TRBD2. Germline assignment: CDR1 SGHRS and CDR2 YFSETQ. V lost 3 bases, J lost 0 bases, and 5 bases stayed unmatched. The length of the CDR3 is 17 residues. In nucleotides, the CDR3 is TGCGCCAGCAGCTGGGGGACTAGCGGGAACCACCAAGAGACCCAGTACTTC. This sequence encodes CASSWGTSGNHQETQYF.

This rearrangement joins TRBV10-1 to TRBJ2-7; the D gene is possibly TRBD2 (5 bases). The CDR3 length is 15 residues. Germline lookup yields CDR1 WNHNN and CDR2 SYGVQD (reference sequence). V lost 4 bases and J 6 bases, leaving 19 bases between the germline ends. The CDR3 nucleotides are TGCGCCAGCAGTGGCCGGGGAAAACCTCGTTGCGAGCAGTACTTC. Protein sequence: CASSGRGKPRCEQYF.

V is TRBV30 and J is TRBJ1-4; 11 bases map to TRBD1. From germline, CDR1 is GTSNPN and CDR2 SVGIG (reference sequence). The junction had 2 bases not matched to a gene; V was cut back by 7 bases and J by 7 bases. This CDR3 is 12 amino acids long. CDR3 coding DNA: TGTGCCTCGGGACAGGGGGTTGAAAAACTGTTTTTT. Its protein is CASGQGVEKLFF.

This clone was detected only once. This chain uses TRBV7-2 with TRBJ1-3; 11 bases are a match to TRBD1. This CDR3 contains 17 residues. The V gene's germline CDR1 is SGHTA and CDR2 FQGNSA. With 5 bases clipped from V and 7 bases from J, the junction kept 13 bases outside the gene matches. CDR3 region: CASSLEGTGGLLNTIYF. DNA of the CDR3: TGTGCCAGCAGCCTAGAGGGGACAGGGGGACTTTTGAACACCATATATTTT.

Concerning this clone itself: This sample includes further DNA sequences coding for the same CDR3. J is TRBJ1-6 and V is TRBV10-1; no reliable D call. The CDR3 covers 13 residues. The V end lost 0 bases, the J end lost 7 bases, and 4 bases lay between the germline ends. CDR1 and CDR2 (germline): WNHNN, SYGVQD (reference sequence). The CDR3 is CASSESRNSPLHF. The DNA of the CDR3 is TGCGCCAGCAGTGAGTCGCGGAATTCACCCCTCCACTTT.

V gene TRBV5-8 combines with J gene TRBJ2-3; 11 nucleotides match TRBD1. J lost 6 bases, V lost 2 bases, and 5 bases had no gene match. This CDR3 spans 15 amino acids. CDR1 and CDR2 from the germline V gene are SGHTS and YDEGEE. CDR3 region: CASSLGTGGLDTQYF. The CDR3 nucleotides read TGTGCCAGCAGCTTAGGGACAGGGGGTTTGGATACGCAGTATTTT.

The V gene is TRBV6-5, the J gene TRBJ2-3; possibly TRBD2 for D (6 bases). Germline CDR1 is MNHEY and CDR2 is SVGAGI. Deletions cut 6 bases from V and 0 bases from J, with 10 bases between. The CDR3 is 14 amino acids. CDR3 in DNA: TGTGCCAGCAGCGAGGGAGGTAGCACAGATACGCAGTATTTT. This encodes CASSEGGSTDTQYF.

The chain combines TRBV5-6 with TRBJ1-6; D perhaps matches TRBD1 (6 bases). The CDR3 covers 15 residues. Germline V gene lookup returns CDR1 SGHDT and CDR2 YYEEEE. The V gene lost 4 bases and the J gene lost 4 bases, with 12 bases spanning the gap. The CDR3 region is CASSTRGSYNSPLHF. The CDR3 nucleotides read TGTGCCAGCAGCACGAGGGGGTCTTATAATTCACCCCTCCACTTT.

This clone occurred once. The chain uses TRBV6-5 and TRBJ2-3; 8 bases are a match to TRBD2. CDR3 length: 14 amino acids. Per germline, CDR1 MNHEY and CDR2 SVGAGI. The ends lost 5 bases at V and 2 bases at J; junction bases unmatched: 3. CDR3 protein: CASSRGLVTDTQYF. CDR3 nucleotides: TGTGCCAGCAGTAGGGGACTAGTCACAGATACGCAGTATTTT.

This sequence joins TRBV5-6 and TRBJ2-7; 7 bases fit TRBD1. Trimming removed 4 bases from V and 4 bases from J; junction bases left unmatched: 2. Germline V CDR1 and CDR2: SGHDT, YYEEEE. The CDR3 spans 12 residues. Here the CDR3 reads CASSPGQYEQYF. CDR3 in DNA: TGTGCCAGCAGCCCGGGACAGTACGAGCAGTACTTC.

The chain links TRBV6-1 to TRBJ2-1; 8 bases are shared with TRBD2. The germline V gene encodes CDR1 MNHNS and CDR2 SASEGT. The CDR3 runs to 14 residues. Losses at the gene ends were 1 base for V and 4 bases for J; bases not matched to a gene: 0. CDR3 sequence: CASSEERGYNEQFF. DNA of the CDR3: TGTGCCAGCAGTGAAGAGCGGGGGTACAATGAGCAGTTCTTC.

The V call is TRBV19, the J call TRBJ2-5; the match to TRBD2 covers 8 bases. With V trimmed by 8 bases and J by 1 base, 3 bases remained unmatched. In germline, CDR1 is LNHDA, CDR2 SQIVND (reference sequence). The CDR3 length is 13 residues. DNA for the CDR3: TGTGCCAGTGGGCGGGGGGCCCAAGAGACCCAGTACTTC. Encoded protein: CASGRGAQETQYF.

The gene calls are TRBV16 and TRBJ2-5; 8 nucleotides line up with TRBD2. CDR1 is KGHSY, CDR2 FQNENV, per germline. The CDR3 consists of 17 residues. The V segment lost 4 bases and the J segment 2 bases; nucleotides outside the gene matches: 12. The CDR3 nucleotides read TGTGCCAGCAGCCGCGGGTCCGGGGGGGCCGAACAAGAGACCCAGTACTTC. It specifies CASSRGSGGAEQETQYF. The whole variable domain, remainder taken from reference TRBV16 and TRBJ2-5, is GEEVAQTPKHLVRGEGQKAKLYCAPIKGHSYVFWYQQVLKNEFKFLISFQNENVFDETGMPKERFSAKCLPNSPCSLEIQATKLEDSAVYFCASSRGSGGAEQETQYFGPGTRLLVL.

This rearrangement joins TRBV4-1 to TRBJ2-1; 13 bases line up with TRBD2. The CDR3 loop spans 18 amino acids. The J segment lost 2 bases and the V segment lost 2 bases, leaving 6 bases of the junction unmatched. Germline V gene sequence: CDR1 MGHRA, CDR2 YSYEKL. In DNA form, the CDR3 reads TGCGCCAGCAGCCAACGGACTAGCGGGGGCACTCCCTACAATGAGCAGTTCTTC. Its protein product is CASSQRTSGGTPYNEQFF.

This sequence joins TRBV7-9 and TRBJ1-2, with 8 bases identical to TRBD1. The CDR3 extends over 13 amino acids. The V gene's germline CDR1 is SEHNR and CDR2 FQNEAQ (reference sequence). The ends lost 5 bases at V and 3 bases at J; junction bases unmatched: 2. The CDR3 sequence is CASSQDRDYGYTF. CDR3 DNA sequence: TGTGCCAGCAGCCAGGACAGGGACTATGGCTACACCTTC.

This clone was counted a few times. The genes are TRBV3-1 (or the pseudogene TRBV3-2) and TRBJ2-1, with D tentatively TRBD2 (6 bases). The V end lost 1 base, the J end lost 5 bases, and 12 bases lay between the germline ends. There are 15 residues in the CDR3. Germline assignment: CDR1 LGHDT and CDR2 YNNKEL (reference sequence). The CDR3 here is CASSQVGGAHNEQFF. Here the CDR3 DNA reads TGTGCCAGCAGCCAAGTAGGAGGGGCTCACAATGAGCAGTTCTTC.

The chain is built from TRBV10-1 and TRBJ1-3, with D hard to call. Germline-derived CDR1 and CDR2 are WNHNN and SYGVQD (reference sequence). Trimming stripped 0 bases from V and 0 bases from J, with 12 bases between. The CDR3 has 17 amino acids. CDR3: CASSESRGTSSGNTIYF. The CDR3, as DNA: TGCGCCAGCAGTGAGTCCCGCGGAACAAGCTCTGGAAACACCATATATTTT.

This clone was seen repeatedly, ten times or more. This chain uses TRBV4-3 with TRBJ2-2, with 10 bases fitting TRBD2. This CDR3 has 16 residues. From germline, CDR1 is LGHNA and CDR2 YSLEER. V lost 0 bases, J lost 6 bases, and 4 bases stayed unmatched. DNA for the CDR3: TGCGCCAGCAGCCAAGAAACTAGCGGGAATCCCGGGGAGCTGTTTTTT. Translation gives CASSQETSGNPGELFF.

The rearrangement joins TRBV19 to TRBJ1-2; tentative D call: TRBD1 (6 bases). Trimming took 6 bases from V and 8 from J, leaving 22 bases between them. The CDR3 is made up of 15 amino acids. Germline V CDR1 and CDR2: LNHDA, SQIVND (reference sequence). The CDR3: CASRLLTGGREGYTF. CDR3 DNA sequence: TGTGCCAGTAGGCTCCTGACAGGAGGGAGGGAAGGCTACACCTTC.

The chain combines TRBV15 with TRBJ1-6; 7 bases match TRBD1. The length of the CDR3 is 15 residues. The germline CDR1 and CDR2 sequences are LNHNV and YYDKDF (reference sequence). V was clipped by 4 bases and J by 7 bases; unmatched bases: 7. CDR3 nucleotides: TGTGCCACCAGCATAAGGACAGGCCCCAATTCACCCCTCCACTTT. Translating gives CATSIRTGPNSPLHF.

This clone has a single count. The gene calls are TRBV14 and TRBJ2-7, with D perhaps matching TRBD1 (6 bases). The ends were cut back, 5 bases at V and 3 bases at J, with 14 bases in the middle. The CDR3 length is 14 residues. Germline lookup yields CDR1 SGHDN and CDR2 FVKESK. CDR3 in DNA: TGTGCCAGCAGCTCGACAGGTCGGGGCTACGAGCAGTACTTC. This translates into CASSSTGRGYEQYF. Complete variable domain (other parts from reference TRBV14 and TRBJ2-7): EAGVTQFPSHSVIEKGQTVTLRCDPISGHDNLYWYRRVMGKEIKFLLHFVKESKQDESGMPNNRFLAERTGGTYSTLKVQPAELEDSGVYFCASSSTGRGYEQYFGPGTRLTVT.

The chain employs TRBV2 and TRBJ2-7; TRBD1 agrees at 9 bases. The junction had 11 bases not matched to a gene; V was cut back by 6 bases and J by 5 bases. This CDR3 has 15 amino acids. Germline assignment: CDR1 SNHLY and CDR2 FYNNEI. CDR3 DNA sequence: TGTGCCAGCAGCCGTGACAGGGGGATTTGGAACGAGCAGTACTTC. Translating it yields CASSRDRGIWNEQYF.

The sample holds one count of this clone. The chain uses TRBV6-2 or TRBV6-3 and TRBJ2-7, with D perhaps TRBD2 (6 bases). Looked up from germline, CDR1 is MNHEY and CDR2 is SVGEGT. CDR3 size: 13 residues. Trimming shortened V by 6 bases and J by 5 bases, and 14 bases separated the two germline ends. CDR3: CASSSAASDEQYF. The CDR3 DNA is TGTGCCAGCAGCTCGGCGGCTAGCGACGAGCAGTACTTC.

The V gene is TRBV5-1, the J gene TRBJ2-2; D not certain. The germline CDR1 and CDR2 sequences are SGHRS and YFSETQ. Trimming left V 0 bases short and J 6 bases short, with 9 bases between. The CDR3 sequence is 14 residues long. CDR3 nucleotide sequence: TGCGCCAGCAGCTTGGGTCTTGAGGCCGGGGAGCTGTTTTTT. It encodes CASSLGLEAGELFF.

This rearrangement joins TRBV19 to TRBJ1-4, with a tentative D call TRBD1 (6 bases). Trimming cost V 4 bases and J 4 bases, with 13 bases left between them. The CDR3 consists of 15 residues. Germline lookup yields CDR1 LNHDA and CDR2 SQIVND (reference sequence). The CDR3 DNA is TGTGCCAGTAGTAGGACAGACCGACTTAATGAAAAACTGTTTTTT. Its protein is CASSRTDRLNEKLFF.

CDR3 sequence reads: CATSEASGGARETQYF. The CDR3 region has the DNA TGTGCCACCAGTGAGGCTAGCGGGGGGGCAAGAGAGACCCAGTACTTC. V and J are TRBV24-1 and TRBJ2-5; 12 bases map to TRBD2. The CDR3 covers 16 residues. Germline V gene data show CDR1 as KGHDR and CDR2 as SFDVKD. V gave up 4 bases and J gave up 4 bases; unmatched junction bases: 6.

CDR3 protein: CASSHTGQTHEACTQYF. The CDR3, as DNA: TGCGCCAGCAGTCACACCGGACAGACGCATGAGGCATGTACGCAGTATTTT. The chain joins TRBV23-1 to TRBJ2-3; D may be TRBD1 (6 bases). Being an ORF, TRBV23-1 has a function that is uncertain. This CDR3 is 17 amino acids long. V was cut by 3 bases and J by 8 bases, with 24 bases left in between.

The chain is built from TRBV3-1 (or the pseudogene TRBV3-2) and TRBJ1-3; no clear D gene. Trimming cost V 2 bases and J 0 bases, with 14 bases left between them. The CDR3 loop spans 17 amino acids. Germline V gene sequence: CDR1 LGHDT, CDR2 YNNKEL (reference sequence). Here the CDR3 DNA reads TGTGCCAGCAGCCAATCCTCGACACCGTTCTCTGGAAACACCATATATTTT. Protein sequence: CASSQSSTPFSGNTIYF.